This TCR beta chain was recovered during a study of T-cell reconstitution after alpha-beta-depleted transplantation in children. This CDR3 contains 13 residues. Trimming stripped 4 bases from V and 1 base from J, with 7 bases between. Per germline, CDR1 LGHNA and CDR2 YNFKEQ. This clonotype was detected ten times or more. Unique molecular identifiers were used in preparing the TCRbeta library. One entry per CDR3 protein results from TCRdb running MiXCR on the PCR reads. The table has some 70,000 distinct CDR3 sequences, 5.5% to 7.5% seen once. This clonotype originated in a human donor who donated a stem cell graft to a child with acute lymphoblastic leukemia. The sample was PBMCs from the stem cell graft donor, taken from the stem cell graft. This chain links TRBV4-2 with TRBJ1-1; D is uncertain. The CDR3 coding sequence is TGTGCCAGCAGCCCGGGCGGGAACACTGAAGCTTTCTTT. Translation: CASSPGGNTEAFF.